A selection of T cell receptor beta chains follows, all from one sample in a study of cytomegalovirus exposure and HLA in healthy donors. Method: immunoSEQ multiplex PCR; TCRdb's copy keeps in-frame clones and lacks some. The sample consists of approximately 89,000 clones, roughly four fifths of them appearing once. Sequenced input: PBMCs. The receptors come from a man aged 25 to 40 in good health and CMV-seronegative. The CDR3 runs from the conserved cysteine through the conserved F or W. The D gene is left open where the match is weak. Where a row states a size, it is once, few, many or the class of an expanded clone; other rows omit it.

size	V	J	D	CDR3	DNA
once	TRBV9	TRBJ1-2	.	CASSGGSGNYGYTF	TGTGCCAGCAGCGGAGGGTCGGGGAACTATGGCTACACCTTC
.	TRBV2	TRBJ2-5	.	CASRGGQSSQETQYF	TGTGCCAGCAGGGGTGGACAGTCATCCCAAGAGACCCAGTACTTC
.	TRBV11-2	TRBJ2-1	TRBD1	CASSPRTGNNEQFF	TGTGCCAGCAGCCCCCGGACAGGGAACAATGAGCAGTTCTTC
few	TRBV11-2	TRBJ1-1	.	CASSLAGGSINTEAFF	TGTGCCAGCAGCTTAGCGGGGGGCTCGATTAACACTGAAGCTTTCTTT
.	TRBV6-5	TRBJ2-3	TRBD2	CARPTSGRDTQYF	TGTGCCAGGCCGACTAGCGGGAGGGATACGCAGTATTTT
.	TRBV7-2	TRBJ2-5	.	CASSFQSQETQYF	TGTGCCAGCAGCTTCCAATCTCAGGAGACCCAGTACTTC
.	TRBV2	TRBJ1-2	.	CASSETTAMGDYGYTF	TGTGCCAGCAGTGAAACGACGGCAATGGGAGACTATGGCTACACCTTC
.	TRBV29-1	TRBJ1-4	.	CSVGNRINEKLFF	TGCAGCGTTGGGAACAGGATAAATGAAAAACTGTTTTTT
few	TRBV7-2	TRBJ2-3	.	CASASAGDTQYF	TGTGCCAGCGCCTCAGCGGGAGATACGCAGTATTTT
.	TRBV9	TRBJ1-2	.	CASSGTYYGYTF	TGTGCCAGCAGCGGTACCTATTATGGCTACACCTTC
.	TRBV10-1	TRBJ2-7	TRBD2	CASTAGLAAADEQYF	TGCGCCAGCACCGCGGGACTAGCGGCGGCCGACGAGCAGTACTTC
.	TRBV9	TRBJ1-4	TRBD1	CASSDRGGMELFF	TGTGCCAGCAGCGACAGGGGGGGTATGGAACTGTTTTTT
few	TRBV6-5	TRBJ2-1	.	CASSYSQDYNEQFF	TGTGCCAGCAGTTACTCCCAGGACTACAATGAGCAGTTCTTC
.	TRBV18	TRBJ1-2	TRBD1	CASSLRQGGTYGYTF	TGTGCCAGCTCACTTAGACAGGGAGGAACCTATGGCTACACCTTC
.	TRBV7-9	TRBJ1-4	TRBD1	CASKGQGAEKLFF	TGTGCCAGCAAAGGACAGGGGGCTGAAAAACTGTTTTTT
.	TRBV5-1	TRBJ2-1	.	CASRTENNEQFF	TGCGCCAGCAGGACGGAGAACAATGAGCAGTTCTTC
.	TRBV19	TRBJ1-2	TRBD1	CASSIMGTGASYTF	TGTGCCAGTAGTATCATGGGGACAGGAGCGAGCTACACCTTC
few	TRBV2	TRBJ2-2	TRBD1	CASSLMDRYSNTGELFF	TGTGCCAGCAGTTTAATGGACAGGTACTCGAACACCGGGGAGCTGTTTTTT
.	TRBV29-1	TRBJ2-3	TRBD1	CSVCRQGNPTDTQYF	TGCAGCGTTTGTCGACAGGGCAATCCCACAGATACGCAGTATTTT
once	TRBV25-1	TRBJ1-4	.	CASSEYNREWGEKLFF	TGTGCCAGCAGTGAATACAATAGGGAGTGGGGTGAAAAACTGTTTTTT
.	TRBV10-3	TRBJ1-1	TRBD1	CAIRKQGEDFVTEAFF	TGTGCCATCAGAAAACAGGGGGAAGACTTCGTCACTGAAGCTTTCTTT
.	TRBV28	TRBJ2-7	TRBD1	CASSLRGQGSYEQYF	TGTGCCAGCAGTTTAAGGGGACAGGGGAGCTACGAGCAGTACTTC
.	TRBV6-5	TRBJ1-2	TRBD1	CASSYSGGQSWYGYTF	TGCGCCAGCAGTTACTCCGGGGGACAGTCGTGGTACGGCTATACCTTC
once	TRBV30	TRBJ1-5	.	CAWSVYNQPQHF	TGTGCCTGGAGTGTTTACAATCAGCCCCAGCATTTT
.	TRBV30	TRBJ2-4	.	CAWSVLEGWNIQYF	TGTGCCTGGAGTGTCTTGGAGGGATGGAACATTCAGTACTTC
.	TRBV7-9	TRBJ2-1	TRBD2	CSSRSPGLAGGSSYNEQFF	TGTTCCAGCAGGTCTCCGGGACTAGCGGGAGGATCCTCCTACAATGAGCAGTTCTTC
.	TRBV5-4	TRBJ2-2	.	CASRSPLPTGELFF	TGTGCCAGCAGGTCTCCCCTTCCCACCGGGGAGCTGTTTTTT
.	TRBV5-1	TRBJ1-2	.	CASSLGTILSNGYTF	TGCGCCAGCAGCTTGGGGACAATCTTATCGAATGGCTACACCTTC
.	TRBV5-1	TRBJ2-5	.	CASSLEGVFQETQYF	TGCGCCAGCAGCTTGGAAGGAGTATTCCAAGAGACCCAGTACTTC
.	TRBV30	TRBJ2-7	TRBD1	CAWSVGQGSYEQYF	TGTGCCTGGAGTGTCGGACAGGGTTCCTACGAGCAGTACTTC
few	TRBV23-1	TRBJ2-7	TRBD1	CASSQPGQGHEQYF	TGCGCCAGCAGTCAGCCGGGACAGGGCCACGAGCAGTACTTC